This entry lists 4 T cell receptor beta chains sequenced from one sample in a study of regulatory T cells in long-lasting Graves disease. Specified time point: persistent/refractory GD, antithyroid drugs over 5 years with positive TRAb. Researchers made the TCR library from RNA that was extracted from PBMCs. For TCR beta, libraries came from iRepertoire HTBI primers and Arm-PCR of CDR3 regions. MiXCR, run by TCRdb on the multiplex PCR reads, gives a single entry per CDR3 protein. This repertoire shows hundreds of thousands of distinct CDR3 sequences, less than 25% found once; its top ten account for less than 15%. The sequenced sample was peripheral blood mononuclear cells (PBMCs), obtained when the disease was refractory, from a patient treated with antithyroid drugs. The receptors here all came from a female donor with Graves disease.

The table lists this clonotype with a few counts. The chain couples TRBV19 to TRBJ1-5; D remains ambiguous. The CDR3 has 16 residues. Germline V gene sequence: CDR1 LNHDA, CDR2 SQIVND (reference sequence). V gave up 3 bases and J gave up 7 bases, with 19 bases separating them. CDR3 sequence (DNA): TGTGCCAGTAGTATCGCCTCGAAGGGCAGCAGACAGCCCCAGCATTTT. The encoded protein is CASSIASKGSRQPQHF.

This clonotype was found a few times. V is TRBV20-1 and J is TRBJ2-7; 10 positions agree with TRBD2. Germline CDR1 is DFQATT and CDR2 is SNEGSKA (reference sequence). The CDR3 length is 15 residues. Trimming cost V 4 bases and J 4 bases; bases outside gene matches: 10. CDR3 amino acids: CSATGSGRVVYEQYF. CDR3 in DNA: TGCAGTGCTACTGGGAGCGGGAGGGTAGTGTACGAGCAGTACTTC.

This clonotype occurred many times. The chain has TRBV27 and TRBJ2-7; TRBD2 aligns across 9 bases. The CDR3 length is 14 residues. In germline, CDR1 is MNHEY, CDR2 SMNVEV (reference sequence). The V segment lost 5 bases and the J segment 4 bases; nucleotides outside the gene matches: 6. CDR3 region: CASSPFGLAYEQYF. CDR3 sequence (DNA): TGTGCCAGCAGTCCATTTGGACTAGCGTACGAGCAGTACTTC.

J is TRBJ1-2 and V is TRBV6-1, with a weak D call TRBD1 (5 bases). CDR3 size: 14 residues. Germline V gives CDR1 MNHNS, CDR2 SASEGT. V dropped 6 bases and J dropped 6 bases, with 17 bases sitting between them. CDR3 coding DNA: TGTGCCAGCAGAGAGTCCGGGACGTTCAATGGCTACACCTTC. Translation: CASRESGTFNGYTF.